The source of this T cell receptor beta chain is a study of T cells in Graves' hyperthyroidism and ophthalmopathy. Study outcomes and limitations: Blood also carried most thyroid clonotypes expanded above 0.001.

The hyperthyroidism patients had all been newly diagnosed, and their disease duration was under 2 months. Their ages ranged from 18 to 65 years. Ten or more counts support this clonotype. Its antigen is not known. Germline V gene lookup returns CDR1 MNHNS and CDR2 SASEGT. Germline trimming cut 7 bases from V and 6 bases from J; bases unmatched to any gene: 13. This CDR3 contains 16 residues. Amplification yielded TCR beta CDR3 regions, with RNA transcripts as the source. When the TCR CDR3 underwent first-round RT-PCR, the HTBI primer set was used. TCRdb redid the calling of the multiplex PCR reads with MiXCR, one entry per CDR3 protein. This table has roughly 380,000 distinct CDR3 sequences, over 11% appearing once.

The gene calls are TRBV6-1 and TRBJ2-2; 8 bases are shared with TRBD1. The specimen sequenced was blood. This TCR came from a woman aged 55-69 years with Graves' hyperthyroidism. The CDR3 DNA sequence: TGTGCCAGCACTCAAGCAGGGGGCGCAGCGGCCGGGGAGCTGTTTTTT. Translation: CASTQAGGAAAGELFF.